This TCR beta chain is from a study of cytomegalovirus exposure and HLA in healthy donors. Germline CDR1 and CDR2: LGHNA and YSLEER. V dropped 0 bases and J dropped 8; count of bases not matched to a gene: 12. The CDR3 contains 17 residues. Use of 60 Vbeta and 13 Jbeta primers characterized the PCR. The protocol was immunoSEQ multiplex PCR, while the TCRdb copy is restricted to in-frame clones and leaves out a portion. This sample has around 72,000 clones, with 65% to 80% found just once. This receptor was identified in a man aged 35 to 55 in good health and CMV-seropositive. Sequencing was performed on PBMCs. The J gene is TRBJ1-4, the V gene TRBV4-3; the match to TRBD1 covers 7 bases. CDR3 loop: CASSQDRGTGVREKLFF. The DNA of the CDR3 is TGCGCCAGCAGCCAAGACCGAGGAACAGGGGTGCGGGAAAAACTGTTTTTT.